This T cell receptor (beta chain) was documented in a study of T cell repertoires in cytomegalovirus infection. Study-wide background: A matching HLA type, together with CMV infection, was signaled by public TCR beta signatures.

TCRdb independently ran MiXCR on the reads; one entry per CDR3 protein. Of about a million distinct CDR3 sequences in the sample, more than 25% were seen once. CDR3 length: 18 residues. The germline V gene has CDR1 MNHEY and CDR2 SMNVEV (reference sequence). With V trimmed by 0 bases and J by 0 bases, 3 bases remained unmatched. As concerns this clonotype: Its target is unknown.

General study results and limits: Summed frequency of shared TCR beta families picked out CMV carriers who also had the relevant HLA.

This sequence was found in a human donor in good health (CMV status not recorded). Some clones in this sample may be carry-over from other donors' samples. J is TRBJ2-3 and V is TRBV27; 13 bases are a match to TRBD2. This material consisted of cultured CD8+ T cells from PBMCs, taken from culture after CMV antigen stimulation. The CDR3 DNA follows: TGTGCCAGCAGTTTATCGACTAGCGGGGGGCCTAGCACAGATACGCAGTATTTT. This sequence encodes CASSLSTSGGPSTDTQYF.